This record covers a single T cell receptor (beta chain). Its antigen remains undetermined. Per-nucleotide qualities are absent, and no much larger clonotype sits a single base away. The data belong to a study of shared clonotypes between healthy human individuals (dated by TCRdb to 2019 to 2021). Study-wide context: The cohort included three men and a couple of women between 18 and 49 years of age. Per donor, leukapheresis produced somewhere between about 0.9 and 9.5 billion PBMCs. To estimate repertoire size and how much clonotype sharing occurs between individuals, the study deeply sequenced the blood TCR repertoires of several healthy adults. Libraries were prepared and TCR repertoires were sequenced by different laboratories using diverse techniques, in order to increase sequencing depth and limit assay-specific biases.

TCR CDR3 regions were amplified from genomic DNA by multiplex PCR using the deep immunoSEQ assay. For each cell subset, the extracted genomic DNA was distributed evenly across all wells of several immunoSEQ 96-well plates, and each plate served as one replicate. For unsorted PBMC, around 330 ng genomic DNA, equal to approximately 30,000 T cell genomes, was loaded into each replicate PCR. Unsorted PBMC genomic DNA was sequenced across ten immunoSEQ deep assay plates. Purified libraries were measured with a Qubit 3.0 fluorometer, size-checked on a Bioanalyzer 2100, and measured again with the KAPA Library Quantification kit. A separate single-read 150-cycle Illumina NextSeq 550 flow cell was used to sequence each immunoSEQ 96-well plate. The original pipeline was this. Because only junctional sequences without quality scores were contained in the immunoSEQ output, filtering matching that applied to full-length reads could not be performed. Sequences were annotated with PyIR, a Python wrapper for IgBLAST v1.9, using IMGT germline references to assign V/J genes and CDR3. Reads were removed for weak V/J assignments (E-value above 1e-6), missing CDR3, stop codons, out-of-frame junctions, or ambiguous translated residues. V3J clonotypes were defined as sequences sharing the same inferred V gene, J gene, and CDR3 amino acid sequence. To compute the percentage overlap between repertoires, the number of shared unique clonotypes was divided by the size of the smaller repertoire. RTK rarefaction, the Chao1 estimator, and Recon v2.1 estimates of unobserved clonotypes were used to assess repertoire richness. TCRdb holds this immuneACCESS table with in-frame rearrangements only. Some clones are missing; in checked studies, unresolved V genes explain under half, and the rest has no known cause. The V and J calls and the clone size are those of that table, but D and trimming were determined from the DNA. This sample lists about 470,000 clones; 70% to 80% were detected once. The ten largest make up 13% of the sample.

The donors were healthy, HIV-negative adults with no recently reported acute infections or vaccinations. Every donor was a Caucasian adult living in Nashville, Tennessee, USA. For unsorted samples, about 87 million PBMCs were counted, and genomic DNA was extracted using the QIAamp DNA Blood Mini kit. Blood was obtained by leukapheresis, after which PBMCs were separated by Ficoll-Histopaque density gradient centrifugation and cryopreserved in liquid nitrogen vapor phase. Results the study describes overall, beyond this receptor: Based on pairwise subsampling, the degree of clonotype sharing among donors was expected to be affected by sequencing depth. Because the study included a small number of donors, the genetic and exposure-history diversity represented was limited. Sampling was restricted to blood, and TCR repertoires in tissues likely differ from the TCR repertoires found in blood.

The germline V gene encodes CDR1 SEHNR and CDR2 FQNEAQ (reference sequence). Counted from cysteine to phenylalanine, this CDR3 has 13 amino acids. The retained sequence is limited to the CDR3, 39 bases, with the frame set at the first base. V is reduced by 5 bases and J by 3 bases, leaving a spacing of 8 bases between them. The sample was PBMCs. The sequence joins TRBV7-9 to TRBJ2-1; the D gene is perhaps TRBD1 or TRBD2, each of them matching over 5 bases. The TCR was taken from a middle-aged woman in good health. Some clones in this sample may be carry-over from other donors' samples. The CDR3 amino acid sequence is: CASSRDHYNEQFF. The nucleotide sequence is TGTGCCAGCAGCCGGGACCACTACAATGAGCAGTTCTTC.